Shown below are 27 T cell receptor beta chains from a single sample sequenced in a study of Ad26.COV2.S vaccination and SARS-CoV-2 variants. Repertoires were generated with immunoSEQ multiplex PCR, while TCRdb's copy carries only in-frame clones and drops some. The sample shows under 150,000 clones, 80% to 90% of them seen only once. The material was peripheral blood, obtained after recovery from COVID-19. The source of these receptors is a human donor who had recovered from COVID-19.

This sequence joins TRBV5-1 and TRBJ2-1, with D possibly being TRBD1 or TRBD2 (6 bases each). Germline lookup yields CDR1 SGHRS and CDR2 YFSETQ. There are 15 residues in the CDR3. Trimming stripped 9 bases from V and 6 bases from J, with 22 bases between. The CDR3 loop reads CATNSLGGPRNEQFF. The CDR3 DNA sequence: TGCGCCACCAACTCCCTGGGGGGCCCACGCAATGAGCAGTTCTTC.

This clone has a single count. V and J are TRBV7-8 and TRBJ2-1, with a possible D match to TRBD2 (5 bases). CDR3 length: 14 amino acids. V dropped 3 bases and J dropped 4 bases, with 10 bases sitting between them. Germline CDR1 SGHVS, CDR2 FQNEAQ. Here the CDR3 reads CASSLDGEYNEQFF. The CDR3 DNA reads TGTGCCAGCAGCTTGGACGGGGAGTACAATGAGCAGTTCTTC.

The rearrangement links TRBV6-5 to TRBJ2-3; 11 nucleotides line up with TRBD2. In germline, CDR1 is MNHEY, CDR2 SVGAGI. The length of the CDR3 is 14 residues. The V segment lost 6 bases and the J segment 4 bases; nucleotides outside the gene matches: 3. The DNA for the CDR3 is TGTGCCAGCAGGATAGCGGGGGGGCCAGATACGCAGTATTTT. It specifies CASRIAGGPDTQYF.

The chain has TRBV28 and TRBJ1-6; unclear D gene. CDR3 length: 11 residues. The germline V gene has CDR1 MDHEN and CDR2 SYDVKM. V was trimmed by 3 bases and J by 10 bases, leaving 4 bases between them. The CDR3 is CASSFSSPLHF. CDR3 sequence (DNA): TGTGCCAGCAGTTTTTCATCACCCCTCCACTTT.

The genes are TRBV4-3 and TRBJ1-2; D might be TRBD1 (5 bases). The CDR3 runs to 15 residues. Germline loops: CDR1 LGHNA, CDR2 YSLEER. V was pared by 1 base and J by 4 bases, with 13 bases between. CDR3 coding DNA: TGCGCCAGCAGCCAAGTCCCAGGGACCGGCTATGGCTACACCTTC. This gives the protein CASSQVPGTGYGYTF.

V gene TRBV4-2 combines with J gene TRBJ2-1; TRBD2 aligns across 10 bases. Germline-derived CDR1 and CDR2 are LGHNA and YNFKEQ. V lost 0 bases and J lost 2; bases outside the gene matches: 1. This CDR3 has 16 residues. CDR3 sequence (DNA): TGTGCCAGCAGCCAAGACGGGACTAGCGCCTACAATGAGCAGTTCTTC. Translated: CASSQDGTSAYNEQFF.

This clone was found once. The chain links TRBV3-1 (or the pseudogene TRBV3-2) to TRBJ1-2; no firm D call. This CDR3 has 14 residues. V was clipped by 2 bases and J by 4 bases, with 11 bases between them. CDR1 is LGHDT, CDR2 YNNKEL, per germline (reference sequence). The CDR3 bases are TGTGCCAGCAGCCAACACCCTGGTATCTATGGCTACACCTTC. Its protein is CASSQHPGIYGYTF.

This clone was picked up a small number of times. The genes are TRBV4-1 and TRBJ2-2; perhaps D is TRBD1 or TRBD2 (5 bases each). Looked up from germline, CDR1 is MGHRA and CDR2 is YSYEKL. V was cut by 3 bases and J by 5 bases, with 13 bases left in between. CDR3 size: 15 residues. CDR3: CASSQSGTETGELFF. DNA of the CDR3: TGCGCCAGCAGCCAGTCCGGGACGGAAACCGGGGAGCTGTTTTTT.

This chain connects TRBV7-2 to TRBJ2-3, with 7 bases that match TRBD2. Per germline, CDR1 SGHTA and CDR2 FQGNSA. The J segment lost 5 bases and the V segment lost 0 bases, leaving 2 bases of the junction unmatched. This CDR3 has 14 amino acids. The CDR3 here is CASSLAGGIDTQYF. CDR3 coding DNA: TGTGCCAGCAGCTTAGCGGGGGGGATAGATACGCAGTATTTT. The full variable domain, rest sourced from reference TRBV7-2 and TRBJ2-3, is GAGVSQSPSNKVTEKGKDVELRCDPISGHTALYWYRQSLGQGLEFLIYFQGNSAPDKSGLPSDRFSAERTGGSVSTLTIQRTQQEDSAVYLCASSLAGGIDTQYFGPGTRLTVL.

This chain links TRBV4-3 with TRBJ1-5; maybe TRBD1 (5 bases). Germline V gene sequence: CDR1 LGHNA, CDR2 YSLEER. This CDR3 contains 15 residues. Between the trimmed V and J ends, which lost 3 bases and 5 bases, there was a span of 14 bases. The CDR3 sequence: CASSQTTGWDQPQHF. The CDR3 nucleotides are TGCGCCAGCAGCCAGACCACAGGATGGGATCAGCCCCAGCATTTT.

This sequence joins TRBV4-3 and TRBJ2-1, with 8 nucleotides matching TRBD2. V lost 0 bases, J lost 0 bases, and 1 base stayed unmatched. This CDR3 contains 16 residues. Germline V gene sequence: CDR1 LGHNA, CDR2 YSLEER. The CDR3 region has the DNA TGCGCCAGCAGCCAAGAGCGGGGGGCCTCCTACAATGAGCAGTTCTTC. Translating gives CASSQERGASYNEQFF.

The chain recombines TRBV4-1 with TRBJ2-1, with TRBD1 matching 8 bases. Germline values: CDR1 MGHRA, CDR2 YSYEKL. CDR3 length: 16 residues. The J segment lost 5 bases and the V segment lost 1 base, leaving 7 bases of the junction unmatched. CDR3 region: CASSQGQGWADNEQFF. The CDR3 nucleotides are TGCGCCAGCAGCCAAGGACAGGGGTGGGCGGACAATGAGCAGTTCTTC.

V usage is TRBV5-1 and J usage is TRBJ2-3; a possible D gene is TRBD2 (6 bases). Germline CDR1 and CDR2: SGHRS and YFSETQ. The V gene lost 4 bases and the J gene lost 2 bases, with 11 bases spanning the gap. This CDR3 region has 14 residues. CDR3 bases: TGCGCCAGCAGCGGCGGGACGGTCACAGATACGCAGTATTTT. Amino acid sequence: CASSGGTVTDTQYF.

The chain couples TRBV6-5 to TRBJ2-3, with no clear D. Looked up from germline, CDR1 is MNHEY and CDR2 is SVGAGI. CDR3 size: 15 residues. V lost 2 bases, J lost 1 base, and 10 bases lay in between. The CDR3 sequence is CASSYGLAGTDTQYF. As DNA, the CDR3 is TGTGCCAGCAGTTACGGTTTGGCGGGCACAGATACGCAGTATTTT.

The chain carries TRBV24-1 and TRBJ1-4; D is unclear. CDR3 length equals 13 residues. The V and J ends lost 3 bases and 3 bases respectively, with 4 bases between them. In germline, CDR1 is KGHDR, CDR2 SFDVKD. The CDR3 DNA reads as TGTGCCACCAGTGATATGGCTAATGAAAAACTGTTTTTT. This gives the protein CATSDMANEKLFF.

V usage is TRBV28 and J usage is TRBJ2-4; no firm D call. Trimming pared 1 base from V and 3 bases from J, leaving 10 bases between. The CDR3 runs to 15 residues. Germline values: CDR1 MDHEN, CDR2 SYDVKM. CDR3 amino acids: CASSLYRAVKNIQYF. The CDR3 bases are TGTGCCAGCAGTTTATACCGGGCGGTCAAAAACATTCAGTACTTC.

This rearrangement joins TRBV29-1 to TRBJ2-3; D perhaps matches TRBD1 (5 bases). CDR1 is SQVTM and CDR2 is ANQGSEA in the germline V gene. This CDR3 has 15 residues. Between the trimmed V and J ends, which lost 0 bases and 1 base, there was a span of 11 bases. The CDR3 here is CSVEDRQQGTDTQYF. In DNA form, the CDR3 reads TGCAGCGTTGAAGATCGACAGCAAGGCACAGATACGCAGTATTTT.

V usage is TRBV23-1 and J usage is TRBJ2-2, with D maybe TRBD1 (6 bases). TRBV23-1 has ORF status, its function being uncertain. The CDR3 is 17 amino acids. Between the trimmed V and J ends, which lost 0 bases and 1 base, there was a span of 12 bases. The CDR3 loop reads CASSQSTGHGNTGELFF. CDR3 DNA: TGCGCCAGCAGTCAATCGACGGGACACGGGAACACCGGGGAGCTGTTTTTT.

The chain uses TRBV11-2 and TRBJ2-3; D is unclear. Germline values: CDR1 SGHAT, CDR2 FQNNGV. V was pared by 4 bases and J by 0 bases, with 14 bases between. This CDR3 has 16 amino acids. The CDR3 nucleotides read TGTGCCAGCAGCTCTACCCTAGTAGGGAGCACAGATACGCAGTATTTT. This encodes CASSSTLVGSTDTQYF.

This chain uses TRBV28 with TRBJ2-3; D gene uncertain. Germline values: CDR1 MDHEN, CDR2 SYDVKM. The CDR3 totals 15 residues. V was shortened by 7 bases and J by 5 bases, with 19 bases between the two germline ends. CDR3 bases: TGTGCCAGCACCATAAGGACCCCCTGGGGAGATACGCAGTATTTT. It encodes CASTIRTPWGDTQYF.

The DNA for the CDR3 is TGTGCCAGTAGAAGGTCCCCCGACACCGGGGAGCTGTTTTTT. This gives the protein CASRRSPDTGELFF. The chain joins TRBV19 to TRBJ2-2; D is ambiguous. Trimming left V 6 bases short and J 3 bases short, with 11 bases between. The CDR3 is made up of 14 amino acids. Germline V CDR1 and CDR2: LNHDA, SQIVND (reference sequence).

The chain has TRBV6-5 and TRBJ2-1; D might be TRBD1 (5 bases). The germline V gene has CDR1 MNHEY and CDR2 SVGAGI. This CDR3 has 11 residues. Trimming left V 7 bases short and J 8 bases short, with 9 bases between. The CDR3 DNA reads TGTGCCAGCAAAGAAGGGGATGAGCAGTTCTTC. Protein: CASKEGDEQFF.

The V and J genes are TRBV24-1 and TRBJ2-5; weak D call: TRBD1 (7 bases). Germline CDR1 KGHDR, CDR2 SFDVKD. The CDR3 spans 14 residues. Between the trimmed V and J ends, which lost 4 bases and 3 bases, there was a span of 11 bases. DNA for the CDR3: TGTGCCACCAGTGACGCGGGGACAGAAGAGACCCAGTACTTC. As protein: CATSDAGTEETQYF.

V is TRBV29-1 and J is TRBJ1-2, with 8 bases matching TRBD1. V dropped 4 bases and J dropped 7; count of bases not matched to a gene: 5. Germline V gene sequence: CDR1 SQVTM, CDR2 ANQGSEA. The CDR3 runs 12 residues. The chain's CDR3 is CSVGTGRGGYTF. CDR3 bases: TGCAGCGTTGGGACAGGGCGCGGTGGCTACACCTTC. Complete variable domain (other parts from reference TRBV29-1 and TRBJ1-2): SAVISQKPSRDICQRGTSLTIQCQVDSQVTMMFWYRQQPGQSLTLIATANQGSEATYESGFVIDKFPISRPNLTFSTLTVSNMSPEDSSIYLCSVGTGRGGYTFGSGTRLTVV.

V is TRBV7-9 and J is TRBJ1-2, with D unresolved. The CDR3 runs to 16 residues. The V end was cut by 5 bases, the J end by 0 bases, with 16 bases between. The germline gives CDR1 SEHNR, CDR2 FQNEAQ (reference sequence). The CDR3 bases are TGTGCCAGCAGCCCTCAGGAGTCCAGTCCTAACTATGGCTACACCTTC. It translates to CASSPQESSPNYGYTF.

This clone appeared a few times. The chain links TRBV18 to TRBJ1-5; D not resolved. V lost 2 bases and J lost 1, with 6 bases in between. CDR1 KGHSH and CDR2 LQKENI come from the germline V gene. The CDR3 has 14 amino acids. The CDR3 nucleotides read TGTGCCAGCTCACCAGGCAGAAGCAATCAGCCCCAGCATTTT. Translated: CASSPGRSNQPQHF.

This chain uses TRBV12-3 or TRBV12-4 with TRBJ1-2; D is unclear. The CDR3 totals 12 residues. The CDR3 sequence is CATQAQIEGYTF. CDR3 DNA: TGTGCAACGCAAGCGCAAATTGAGGGCTACACCTTC.